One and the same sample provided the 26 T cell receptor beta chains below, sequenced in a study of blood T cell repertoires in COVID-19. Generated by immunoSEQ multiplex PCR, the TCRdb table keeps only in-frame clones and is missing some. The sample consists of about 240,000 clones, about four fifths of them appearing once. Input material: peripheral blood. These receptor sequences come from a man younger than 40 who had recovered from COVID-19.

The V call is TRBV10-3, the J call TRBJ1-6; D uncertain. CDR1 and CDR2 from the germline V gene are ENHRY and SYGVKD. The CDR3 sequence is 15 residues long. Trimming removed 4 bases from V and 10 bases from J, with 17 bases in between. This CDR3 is CAISVAPRLGSPLHF. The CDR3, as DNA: TGTGCCATCAGTGTCGCGCCAAGGCTGGGCTCACCCCTCCACTTT.

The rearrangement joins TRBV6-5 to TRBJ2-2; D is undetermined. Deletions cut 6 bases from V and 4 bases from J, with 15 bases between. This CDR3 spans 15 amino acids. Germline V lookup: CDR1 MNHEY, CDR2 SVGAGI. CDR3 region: CASSPAGLGTGELFF. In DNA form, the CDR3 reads TGTGCCAGCAGCCCGGCCGGGTTGGGCACCGGGGAGCTGTTTTTT.

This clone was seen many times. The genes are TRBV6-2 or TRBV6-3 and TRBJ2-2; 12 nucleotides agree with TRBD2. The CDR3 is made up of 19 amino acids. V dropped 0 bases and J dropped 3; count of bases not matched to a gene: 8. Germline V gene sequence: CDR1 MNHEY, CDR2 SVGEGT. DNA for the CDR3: TGTGCCAGCAGTTACTCGTCGGCTAGCGGGGGGGCATACACCGGGGAGCTGTTTTTT. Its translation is CASSYSSASGGAYTGELFF.

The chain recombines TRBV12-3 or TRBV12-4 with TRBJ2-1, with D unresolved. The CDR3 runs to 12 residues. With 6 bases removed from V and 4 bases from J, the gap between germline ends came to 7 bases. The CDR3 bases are TGTGCCAGCAGACTACGGTACAATGAGCAGTTCTTC. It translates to CASRLRYNEQFF.

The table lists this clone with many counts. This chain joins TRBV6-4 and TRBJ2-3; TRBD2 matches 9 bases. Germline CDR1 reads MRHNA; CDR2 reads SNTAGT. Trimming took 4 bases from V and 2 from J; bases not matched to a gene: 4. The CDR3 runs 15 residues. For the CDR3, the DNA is TGTGCCAGCAGTGCCTCTAGCGGGGCCACAGATACGCAGTATTTT. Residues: CASSASSGATDTQYF.

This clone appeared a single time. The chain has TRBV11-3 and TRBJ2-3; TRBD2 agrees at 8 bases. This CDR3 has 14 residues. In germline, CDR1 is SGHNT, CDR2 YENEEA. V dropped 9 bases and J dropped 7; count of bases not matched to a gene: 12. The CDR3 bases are TGTGCCAGATTTCCGGGGGGGACGAAGAATACGCAGTATTTT. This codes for CARFPGGTKNTQYF.

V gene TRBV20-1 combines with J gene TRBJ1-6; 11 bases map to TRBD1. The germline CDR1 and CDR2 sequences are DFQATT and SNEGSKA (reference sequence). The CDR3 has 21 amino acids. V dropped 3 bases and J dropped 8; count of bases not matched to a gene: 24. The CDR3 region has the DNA TGCAGTGCTAGTAAACTAGCCATCTCGGGACAGGGGGTCCTAATTTATTCACCCCTCCACTTT. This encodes CSASKLAISGQGVLIYSPLHF.

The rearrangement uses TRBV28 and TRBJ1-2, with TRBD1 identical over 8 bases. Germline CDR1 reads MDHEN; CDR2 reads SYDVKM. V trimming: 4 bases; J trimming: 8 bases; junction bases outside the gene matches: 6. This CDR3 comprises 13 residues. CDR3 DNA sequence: TGTGCCAGCAGTTCCGGCAGGGGGCAGGGCTACACCTTC. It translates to CASSSGRGQGYTF.

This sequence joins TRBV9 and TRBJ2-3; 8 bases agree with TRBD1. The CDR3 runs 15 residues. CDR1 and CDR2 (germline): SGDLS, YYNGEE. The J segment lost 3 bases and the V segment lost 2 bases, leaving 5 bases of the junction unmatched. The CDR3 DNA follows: TGTGCCAGCAGCGTTACGACAGGGGTAACAGATACGCAGTATTTT. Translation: CASSVTTGVTDTQYF. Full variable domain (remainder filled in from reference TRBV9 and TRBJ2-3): DSGVTQTPKHLITATGQRVTLRCSPRSGDLSVYWYQQSLDQGLQFLIQYYNGEERAKGNILERFSAQQFPDLHSELNLSSLELGDSALYFCASSVTTGVTDTQYFGPGTRLTVL.

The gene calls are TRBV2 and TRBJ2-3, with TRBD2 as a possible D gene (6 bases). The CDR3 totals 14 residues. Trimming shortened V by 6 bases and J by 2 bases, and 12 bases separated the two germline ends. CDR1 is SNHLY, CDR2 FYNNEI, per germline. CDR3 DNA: TGTGCCAGCAGACTTAGCGGTCCCACAGATACGCAGTATTTT. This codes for CASRLSGPTDTQYF.

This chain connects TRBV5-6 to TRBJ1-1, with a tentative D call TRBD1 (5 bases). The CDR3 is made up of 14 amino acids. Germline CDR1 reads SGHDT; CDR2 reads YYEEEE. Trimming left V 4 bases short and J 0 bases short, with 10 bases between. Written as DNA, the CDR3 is TGTGCCAGCAGCATTGACAGCCTGAACACTGAAGCTTTCTTT. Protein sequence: CASSIDSLNTEAFF.

The CDR3 DNA reads TGTGCCAGCAGCGCCTGGGGAGTGGATGAGCAGTTCTTC. Residues: CASSAWGVDEQFF. The chain joins TRBV11-2 to TRBJ2-1; D is perhaps TRBD2 (5 bases). The V end was cut by 5 bases, the J end by 8 bases, with 13 bases between. Germline loops: CDR1 SGHAT, CDR2 FQNNGV. The length of the CDR3 is 13 residues.

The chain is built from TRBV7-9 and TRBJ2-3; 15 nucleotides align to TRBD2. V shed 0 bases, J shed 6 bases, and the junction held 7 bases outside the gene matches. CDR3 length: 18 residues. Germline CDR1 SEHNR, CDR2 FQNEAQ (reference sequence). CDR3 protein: CASSLAGTSGGKGDTQYF. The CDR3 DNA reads TGTGCCAGCAGCTTAGCCGGGACTAGCGGGGGGAAAGGTGATACGCAGTATTTT.

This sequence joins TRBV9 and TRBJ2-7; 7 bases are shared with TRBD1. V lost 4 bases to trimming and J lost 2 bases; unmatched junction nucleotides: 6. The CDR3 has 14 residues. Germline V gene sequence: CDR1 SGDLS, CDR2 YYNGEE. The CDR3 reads CASSNTGAAYEQYF. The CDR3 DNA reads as TGTGCCAGCAGCAACACAGGGGCAGCCTACGAGCAGTACTTC.

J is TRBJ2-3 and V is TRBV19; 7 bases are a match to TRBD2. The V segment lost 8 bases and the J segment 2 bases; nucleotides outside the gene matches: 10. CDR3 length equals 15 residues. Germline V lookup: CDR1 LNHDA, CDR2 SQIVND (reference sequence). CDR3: CASQSRAGDTDTQYF. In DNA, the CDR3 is TGTGCCAGTCAATCCCGCGCGGGGGACACAGATACGCAGTATTTT.

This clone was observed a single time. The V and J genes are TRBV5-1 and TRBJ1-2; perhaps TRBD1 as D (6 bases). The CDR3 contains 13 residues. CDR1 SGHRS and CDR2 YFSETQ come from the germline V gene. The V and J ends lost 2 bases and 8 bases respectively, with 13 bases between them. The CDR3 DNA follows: TGCGCCAGCAGCTTTAACAGGGAGGGGGGCTACACCTTC. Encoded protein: CASSFNREGGYTF.

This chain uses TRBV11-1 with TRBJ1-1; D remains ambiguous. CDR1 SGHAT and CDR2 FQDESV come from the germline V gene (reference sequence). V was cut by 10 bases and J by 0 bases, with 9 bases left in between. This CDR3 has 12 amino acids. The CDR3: CATRGLNTEAFF. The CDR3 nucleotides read TGTGCCACACGTGGCCTGAACACTGAAGCTTTCTTT.

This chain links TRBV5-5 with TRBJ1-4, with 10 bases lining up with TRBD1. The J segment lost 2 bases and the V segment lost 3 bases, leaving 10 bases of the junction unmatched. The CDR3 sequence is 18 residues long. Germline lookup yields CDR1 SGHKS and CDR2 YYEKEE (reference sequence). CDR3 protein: CASSYSGQGLVTNEKLFF. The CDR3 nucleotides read TGTGCCAGCAGCTACTCGGGACAGGGGTTGGTGACTAATGAAAAACTGTTTTTT.

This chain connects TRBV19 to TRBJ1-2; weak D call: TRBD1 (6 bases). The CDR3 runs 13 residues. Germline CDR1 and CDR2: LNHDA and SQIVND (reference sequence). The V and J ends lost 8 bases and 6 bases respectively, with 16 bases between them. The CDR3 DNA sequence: TGTGCCAGTTCCCGCGAACAGGGTGATGGCTACACCTTC. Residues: CASSREQGDGYTF.

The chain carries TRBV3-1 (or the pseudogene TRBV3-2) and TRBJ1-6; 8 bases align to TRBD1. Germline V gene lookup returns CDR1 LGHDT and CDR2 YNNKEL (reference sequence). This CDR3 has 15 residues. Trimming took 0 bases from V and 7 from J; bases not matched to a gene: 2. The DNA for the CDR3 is TGTGCCAGCAGCCAAGATCCAGGGGGCAATTCACCCCTCCACTTT. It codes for CASSQDPGGNSPLHF.

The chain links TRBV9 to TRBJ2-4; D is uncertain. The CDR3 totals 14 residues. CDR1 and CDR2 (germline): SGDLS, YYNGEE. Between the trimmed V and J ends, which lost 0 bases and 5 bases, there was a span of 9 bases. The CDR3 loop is CASSVGEVENIQYF. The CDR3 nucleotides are TGTGCCAGCAGCGTAGGAGAGGTTGAAAACATTCAGTACTTC.

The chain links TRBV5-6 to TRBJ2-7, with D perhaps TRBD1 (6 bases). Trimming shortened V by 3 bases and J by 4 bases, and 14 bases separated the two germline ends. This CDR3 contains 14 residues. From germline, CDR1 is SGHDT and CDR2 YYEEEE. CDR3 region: CASSYLTGKYEQYF. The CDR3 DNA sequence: TGTGCCAGCAGCTACCTTACAGGGAAGTACGAGCAGTACTTC.

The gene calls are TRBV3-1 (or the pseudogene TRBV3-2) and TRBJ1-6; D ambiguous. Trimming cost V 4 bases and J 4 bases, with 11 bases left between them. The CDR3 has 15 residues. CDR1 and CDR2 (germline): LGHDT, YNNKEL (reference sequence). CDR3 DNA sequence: TGTGCCAGCAGCCCCGGAGTTAGGTATAATTCACCCCTCCACTTT. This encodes CASSPGVRYNSPLHF.

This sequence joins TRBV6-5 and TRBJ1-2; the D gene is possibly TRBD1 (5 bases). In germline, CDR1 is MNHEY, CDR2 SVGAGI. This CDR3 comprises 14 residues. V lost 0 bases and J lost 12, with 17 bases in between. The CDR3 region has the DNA TGTGCCAGCAGTTACTCCAGGGAGGGGTATTTGCACACCTTC. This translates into CASSYSREGYLHTF.

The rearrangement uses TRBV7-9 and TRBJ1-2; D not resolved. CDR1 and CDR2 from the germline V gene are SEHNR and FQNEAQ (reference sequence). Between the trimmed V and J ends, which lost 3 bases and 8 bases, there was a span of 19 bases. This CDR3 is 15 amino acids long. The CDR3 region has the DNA TGTGCCAGCAGCTTCTGGGTCGGCCAAGACTTGGGCTACACCTTC. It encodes CASSFWVGQDLGYTF.

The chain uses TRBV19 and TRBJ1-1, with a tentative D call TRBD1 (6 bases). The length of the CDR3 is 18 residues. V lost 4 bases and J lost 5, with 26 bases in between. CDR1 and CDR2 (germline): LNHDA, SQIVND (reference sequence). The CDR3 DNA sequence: TGTGCCAGTAGTACCCCCCCCGGGTATGGGGGCCCGAGGACTGAAGCTTTCTTT. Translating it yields CASSTPPGYGGPRTEAFF.